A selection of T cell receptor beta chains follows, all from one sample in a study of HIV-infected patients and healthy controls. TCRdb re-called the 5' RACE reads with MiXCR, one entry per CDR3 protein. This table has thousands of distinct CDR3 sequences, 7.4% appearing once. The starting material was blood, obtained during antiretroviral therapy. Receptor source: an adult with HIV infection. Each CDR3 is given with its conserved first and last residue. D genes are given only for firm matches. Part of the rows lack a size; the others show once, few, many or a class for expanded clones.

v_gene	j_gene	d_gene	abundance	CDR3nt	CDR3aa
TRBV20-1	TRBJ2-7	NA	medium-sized	TGCAGTGCTACAGGGTCGAATGGATACGAGCAGTACTTC	CSATGSNGYEQYF
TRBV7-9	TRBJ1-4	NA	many	TGTGCCAGCAGCTCGGGGGTATGGGACGAAAAACTGTTTTTT	CASSSGVWDEKLFF
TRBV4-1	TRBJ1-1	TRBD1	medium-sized	TGCGCCAGCAGCCAAGGCGGAGGGGGCGGGACTGAAGCTTTCTTT	CASSQGGGGGTEAFF
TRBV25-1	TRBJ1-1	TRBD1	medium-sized	TGTGCCAGCAGTCAGGGGGGGAACACTGAAGCTTTCTTT	CASSQGGNTEAFF
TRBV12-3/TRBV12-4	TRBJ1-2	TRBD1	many	TGTGCCAGCAGTTTGTTAGGGACAGGGGGGATGCATGGCTACACCTTC	CASSLLGTGGMHGYTF
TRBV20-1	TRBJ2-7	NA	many	TGCAGTGCCTCCGGCCACCGGGACAACTACGAGCAGTACTTC	CSASGHRDNYEQYF
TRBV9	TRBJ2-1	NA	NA	TGTGCCAGCAGCTCACCTAAGAATGAGCAGTTCTTC	CASSSPKNEQFF
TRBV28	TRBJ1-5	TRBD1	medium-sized	TGTGCCAGCAGCTCAACCGGGACAGGGACTCAGCCCCAGCATTTT	CASSSTGTGTQPQHF
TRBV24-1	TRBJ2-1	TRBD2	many	TGTGCCACCAGTGACCCCGCTAGCGGGAGTAGCTATGAGCAGTTCTTC	CATSDPASGSSYEQFF
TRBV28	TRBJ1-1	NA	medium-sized	TGTGCCAGCAGTTGGGGGTTGAACACTGAAGCTTTCTTT	CASSWGLNTEAFF
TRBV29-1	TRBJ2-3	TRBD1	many	TGCAGCGCCCACCTTCTGACAGGGGGGCAGACAGATACGCAGTATTTT	CSAHLLTGGQTDTQYF
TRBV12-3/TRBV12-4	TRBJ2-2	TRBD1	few	TGTGCCAGCAGTAATGGACAGGCTCTCACCGGGGAGCTGTTTTTT	CASSNGQALTGELFF
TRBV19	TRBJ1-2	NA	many	TGTGCCAGTAGTATTTCGGATGGCTACACCTTC	CASSISDGYTF
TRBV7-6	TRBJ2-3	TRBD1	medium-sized	TGTGCCAGCAGCCCTCGGGACAGGGTTGTAACAGATACGCAGTATTTT	CASSPRDRVVTDTQYF
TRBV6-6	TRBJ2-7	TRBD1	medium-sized	TGTGCCAGCAGAGGTACAGGGGATCACGAGCAGTACTTC	CASRGTGDHEQYF
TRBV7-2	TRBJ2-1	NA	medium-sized	TGTGCCAGCAGCTCACCAGACAATGAGCAGTTCTTC	CASSSPDNEQFF
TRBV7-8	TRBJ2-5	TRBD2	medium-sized	TGTGCCAGTAGAGCGGGGGGCAAAGGCGGGACCCAGTACTTC	CASRAGGKGGTQYF
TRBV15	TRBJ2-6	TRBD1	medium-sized	TGTGCCACCAGCAGGGACAGGAGTGGGGCCAACGTCCTGACTTTC	CATSRDRSGANVLTF
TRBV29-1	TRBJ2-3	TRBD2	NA	TGCAGCGTTGCCGGGACTAGCGGGGGGGGCCCACAGTCTACGCAGTATTTT	CSVAGTSGGGPQSTQYF
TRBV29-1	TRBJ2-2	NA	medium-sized	TGCAGCGTTGACGGGGCTGGGCAGGGGAGCACCGGGGAGCTGTTTTTT	CSVDGAGQGSTGELFF
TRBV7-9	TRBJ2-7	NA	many	TGTGCCAGCAGCTTAGTTCAGGGGCCCAGCTCCTACGAGCAGTACTTC	CASSLVQGPSSYEQYF
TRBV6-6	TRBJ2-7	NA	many	TGTGCCAGCAGTCAAGGGGATATTTACGAGCAGTACTTC	CASSQGDIYEQYF
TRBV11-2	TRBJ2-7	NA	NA	TGTGCCAGCAGCTCCGGGACTTCCTACTCCTACGAGCAGTACTTC	CASSSGTSYSYEQYF
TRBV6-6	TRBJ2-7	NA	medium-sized	TGTGCCAGCGGCAGGGGACGCGAGCAGTACTTC	CASGRGREQYF